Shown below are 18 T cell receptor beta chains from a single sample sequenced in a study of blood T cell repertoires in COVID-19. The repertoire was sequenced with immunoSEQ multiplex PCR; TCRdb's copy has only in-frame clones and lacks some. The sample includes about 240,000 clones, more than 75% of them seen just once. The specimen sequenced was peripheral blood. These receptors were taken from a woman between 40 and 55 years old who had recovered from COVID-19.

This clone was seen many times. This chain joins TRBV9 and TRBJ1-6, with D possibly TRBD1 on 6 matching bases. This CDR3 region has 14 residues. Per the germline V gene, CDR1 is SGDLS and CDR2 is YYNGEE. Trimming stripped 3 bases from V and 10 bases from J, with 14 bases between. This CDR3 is CASSAEQGDSPLHF. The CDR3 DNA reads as TGTGCCAGCAGCGCGGAACAGGGAGACTCACCCCTCCACTTT.

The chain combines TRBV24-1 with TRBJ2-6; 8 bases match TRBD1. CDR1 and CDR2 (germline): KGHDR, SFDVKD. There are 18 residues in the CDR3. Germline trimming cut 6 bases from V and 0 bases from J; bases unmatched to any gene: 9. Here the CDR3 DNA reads TGTGCCACCAGTCCCGGTGGGACAGGCCGCTCTGGGGCCAACGTCCTGACTTTC. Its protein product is CATSPGGTGRSGANVLTF.

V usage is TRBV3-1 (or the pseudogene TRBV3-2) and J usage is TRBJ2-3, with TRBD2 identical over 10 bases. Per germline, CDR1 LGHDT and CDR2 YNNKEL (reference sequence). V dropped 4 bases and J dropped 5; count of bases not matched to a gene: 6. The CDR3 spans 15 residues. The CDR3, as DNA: TGTGCCAGCAGCCCCCGGACTAGCGGAGGAGATACGCAGTATTTT. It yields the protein CASSPRTSGGDTQYF.

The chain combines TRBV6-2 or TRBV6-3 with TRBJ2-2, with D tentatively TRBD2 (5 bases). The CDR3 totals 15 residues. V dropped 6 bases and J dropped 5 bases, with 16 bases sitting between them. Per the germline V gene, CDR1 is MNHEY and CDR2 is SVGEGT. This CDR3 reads CASSRWTPPTGELFF. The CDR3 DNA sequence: TGTGCCAGCAGCCGATGGACTCCACCTACCGGGGAGCTGTTTTTT.

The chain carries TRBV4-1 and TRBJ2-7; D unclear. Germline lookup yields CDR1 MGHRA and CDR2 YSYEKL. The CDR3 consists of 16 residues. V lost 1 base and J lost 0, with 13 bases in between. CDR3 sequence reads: CASSQVPTFSSYEQYF. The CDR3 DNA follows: TGCGCCAGCAGCCAAGTCCCGACATTTAGCTCCTACGAGCAGTACTTC.

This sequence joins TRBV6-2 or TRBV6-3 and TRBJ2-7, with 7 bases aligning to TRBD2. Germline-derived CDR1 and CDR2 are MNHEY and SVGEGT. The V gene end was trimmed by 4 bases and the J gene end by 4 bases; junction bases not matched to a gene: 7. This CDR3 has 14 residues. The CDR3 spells CASSWGGSGYEQYF. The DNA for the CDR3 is TGTGCCAGCAGTTGGGGCGGGAGTGGGTACGAGCAGTACTTC.

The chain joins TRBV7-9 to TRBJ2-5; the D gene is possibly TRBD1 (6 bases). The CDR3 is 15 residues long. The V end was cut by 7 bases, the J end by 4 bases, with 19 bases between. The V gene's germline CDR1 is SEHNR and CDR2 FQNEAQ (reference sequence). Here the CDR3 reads CASTITQGWGETQYF. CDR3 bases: TGTGCCAGCACCATAACCCAGGGGTGGGGAGAGACCCAGTACTTC.

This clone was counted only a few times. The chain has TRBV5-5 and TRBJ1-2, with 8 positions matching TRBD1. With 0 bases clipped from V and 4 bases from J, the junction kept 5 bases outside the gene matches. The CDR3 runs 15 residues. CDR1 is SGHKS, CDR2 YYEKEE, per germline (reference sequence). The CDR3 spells CASSLGTGWGYGYTF. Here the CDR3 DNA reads TGTGCCAGCAGCTTGGGGACAGGGTGGGGCTATGGCTACACCTTC.

This CDR3 is CASSSTLGGFQYF. As DNA, the CDR3 is TGTGCCAGCAGCTCCACACTCGGGGGGTTTCAGTACTTC. The J gene is TRBJ2-7, the V gene TRBV9; 7 nucleotides align to TRBD2. Germline CDR1 SGDLS, CDR2 YYNGEE. Unmatched junction bases numbered 11, after V lost 4 bases and J lost 10 bases. The CDR3 spans 13 residues.

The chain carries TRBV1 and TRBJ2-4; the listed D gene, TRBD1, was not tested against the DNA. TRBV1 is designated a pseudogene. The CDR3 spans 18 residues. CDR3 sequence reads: CTSSQGALQPVAKNIQYF. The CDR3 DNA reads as TGCACCAGCAGCCAAGGGGCACTTCAACCCGTAGCCAAAAACATTCAGTACTTC.

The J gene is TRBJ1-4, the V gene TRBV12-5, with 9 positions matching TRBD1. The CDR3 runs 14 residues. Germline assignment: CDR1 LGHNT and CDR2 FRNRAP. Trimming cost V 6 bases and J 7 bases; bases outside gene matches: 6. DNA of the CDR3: TGTGCTAGTGGACCGGGACAGGGACGTGAAAAACTGTTTTTT. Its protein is CASGPGQGREKLFF.

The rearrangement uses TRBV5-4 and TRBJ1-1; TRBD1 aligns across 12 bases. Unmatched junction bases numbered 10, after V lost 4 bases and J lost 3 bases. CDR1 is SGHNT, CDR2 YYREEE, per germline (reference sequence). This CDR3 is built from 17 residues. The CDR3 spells CASSRGGQGARDTEAFF. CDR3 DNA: TGTGCCAGCAGCCGAGGGGGACAGGGGGCGCGGGACACTGAAGCTTTCTTT.

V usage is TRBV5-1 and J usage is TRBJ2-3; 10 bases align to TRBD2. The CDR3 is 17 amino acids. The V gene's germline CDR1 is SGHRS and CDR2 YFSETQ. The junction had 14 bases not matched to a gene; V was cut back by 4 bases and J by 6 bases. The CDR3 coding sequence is TGCGCCAGCAGCCCAAGGGCTAGCGGGAGAGGGTTGGATACGCAGTATTTT. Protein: CASSPRASGRGLDTQYF. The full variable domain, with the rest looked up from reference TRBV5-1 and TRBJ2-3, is KAGVTQTPRYLIKTRGQQVTLSCSPISGHRSVSWYQQTPGQGLQFLFEYFSETQRNKGNFPGRFSGRQFSNSRSEMNVSTLELGDSALYLCASSPRASGRGLDTQYFGPGTRLTVL.

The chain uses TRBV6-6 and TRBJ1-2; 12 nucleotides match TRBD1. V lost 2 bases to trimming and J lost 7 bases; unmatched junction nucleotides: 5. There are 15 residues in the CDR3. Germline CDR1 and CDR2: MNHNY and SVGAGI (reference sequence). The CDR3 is CASSYPGQGAGGYTF. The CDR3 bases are TGTGCCAGCAGTTACCCGGGACAGGGGGCTGGTGGCTACACCTTC.

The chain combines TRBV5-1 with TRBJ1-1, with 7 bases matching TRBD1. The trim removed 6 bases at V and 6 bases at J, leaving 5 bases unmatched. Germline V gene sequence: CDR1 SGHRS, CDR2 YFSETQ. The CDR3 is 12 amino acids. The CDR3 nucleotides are TGCGCCAGCAAACGGACAGGCCCTGAAGCTTTCTTT. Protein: CASKRTGPEAFF.

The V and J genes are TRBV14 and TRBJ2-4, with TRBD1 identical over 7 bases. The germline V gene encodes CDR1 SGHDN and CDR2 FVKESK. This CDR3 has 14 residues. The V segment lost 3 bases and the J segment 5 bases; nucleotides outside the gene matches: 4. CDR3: CASSHWDSENIQYF. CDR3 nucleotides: TGTGCCAGCAGCCACTGGGACAGCGAAAACATTCAGTACTTC.

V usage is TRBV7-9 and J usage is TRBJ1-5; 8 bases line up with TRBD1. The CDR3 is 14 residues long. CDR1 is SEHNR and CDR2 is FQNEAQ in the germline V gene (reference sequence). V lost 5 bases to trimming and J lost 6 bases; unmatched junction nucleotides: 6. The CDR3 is CASSPPDRAQPQHF. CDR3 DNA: TGTGCCAGCAGCCCCCCGGACAGGGCTCAGCCCCAGCATTTT.

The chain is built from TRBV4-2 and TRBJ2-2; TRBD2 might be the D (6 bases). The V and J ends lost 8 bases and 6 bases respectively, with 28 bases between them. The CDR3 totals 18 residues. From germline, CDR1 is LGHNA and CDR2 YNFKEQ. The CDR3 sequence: CASRDSPGVWGVSGELFF. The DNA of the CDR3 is TGTGCCAGCCGGGATTCCCCGGGGGTATGGGGTGTTTCCGGGGAGCTGTTTTTT.